Following are 30 T cell receptor beta chains from one sample sequenced in a study of beta chain features in type 1 diabetes. Study results and limitations: TCRB CDR3s were moderately but significantly shorter in Type 1 diabetes patients in all four CD4+ subsets.

Their specific antigens are unknown. Every bit of the isolated RNA underwent reverse transcription, so sequencing read expressed TCRB transcripts. The data were produced by immunoSEQ multiplex PCR, yet TCRdb's version contains in-frame clones alone and is incomplete. This sample has approximately 120,000 clones, with 17% found just once. Input material: central memory CD4+ T cells from blood. The receptors originated from a man aged 18 to 30 with type 1 diabetes.

The chain is built from TRBV6-5 and TRBJ2-7; unclear D gene. Looked up from germline, CDR1 is MNHEY and CDR2 is SVGAGI. The CDR3 spans 14 residues. V was cut by 1 base and J by 5 bases, with 12 bases left in between. The CDR3 coding sequence is TGTGCCAGCAGTTACTGGCAGAAACCCCACGAGCAGTACTTC. This gives the protein CASSYWQKPHEQYF.

This clone was counted only a few times. The chain has TRBV7-2 and TRBJ2-1; D unresolved. V was cut by 1 base and J by 7 bases, with 14 bases left in between. Germline values: CDR1 SGHTA, CDR2 FQGNSA. There are 15 residues in the CDR3. CDR3 nucleotides: TGTGCCAGCAGCTTAGGATTTGGGTTGAGAAATGAGCAGTTCTTC. Translating gives CASSLGFGLRNEQFF.

This clone was detected only a few times. The chain joins TRBV18 to TRBJ1-4; D unresolved. The V end lost 3 bases, the J end lost 3 bases, and 11 bases lay between the germline ends. Looked up from germline, CDR1 is KGHSH and CDR2 is LQKENI. The CDR3 runs 15 residues. The DNA of the CDR3 is TGTGCCAGCTCACCGGAGGGCATCGCTAATGAAAAACTGTTTTTT. It yields the protein CASSPEGIANEKLFF.

CDR3 sequence reads: CASSLGQGNYEQYF. DNA for the CDR3: TGTGCCAGCAGCTTAGGGCAGGGGAACTACGAGCAGTACTTC. The gene calls are TRBV7-9 and TRBJ2-7; weak D call: TRBD1 (6 bases). The ends were cut back, 1 base at V and 3 bases at J, with 10 bases in the middle. The CDR3 spans 14 residues. Germline CDR1 is SEHNR and CDR2 is FQNEAQ (reference sequence).

J is TRBJ2-3 and V is TRBV10-3; 8 nucleotides match TRBD1. The CDR3 sequence is 16 residues long. V was clipped by 6 bases and J by 1 base; unmatched bases: 9. CDR1 and CDR2 from the germline V gene are ENHRY and SYGVKD. In DNA form, the CDR3 reads TGTGCCATCAGCGGGGGACAGGTGGAGCGCACAGATACGCAGTATTTT. Translated: CAISGGQVERTDTQYF.

The chain combines TRBV6-5 with TRBJ2-3; D remains ambiguous. V lost 5 bases to trimming and J lost 2 bases, with 11 bases between them. Germline CDR1 is MNHEY and CDR2 is SVGAGI. There are 14 residues in the CDR3. The CDR3: CASSPHPATDTQYF. DNA of the CDR3: TGTGCCAGCAGTCCTCACCCGGCCACAGATACGCAGTATTTT.

The chain uses TRBV28 and TRBJ2-3, with D possibly being TRBD1 or TRBD2 (5 bases each). The CDR3 sequence is 15 residues long. The ends were cut back, 4 bases at V and 1 base at J, with 12 bases in the middle. In germline, CDR1 is MDHEN, CDR2 SYDVKM. The CDR3 bases are TGTGCCAGCAGTTCGTACAGAGGGGGCACAGATACGCAGTATTTT. Encoded protein: CASSSYRGGTDTQYF.

V is TRBV4-1 and J is TRBJ2-1; 12 bases are a match to TRBD2. V gave up 1 base and J gave up 3 bases; unmatched junction bases: 7. Germline V lookup: CDR1 MGHRA, CDR2 YSYEKL. The CDR3 contains 18 residues. DNA of the CDR3: TGCGCCAGCAGCCAAGGGACTAGCGGGATGGGAATCTACAATGAGCAGTTCTTC. Its protein product is CASSQGTSGMGIYNEQFF.

The table lists this clone with a count of one. The chain uses TRBV19 and TRBJ2-7, with D tentatively TRBD1 (6 bases). The CDR3 spans 12 residues. V was pared by 3 bases and J by 6 bases, with 9 bases between. Per the germline V gene, CDR1 is LNHDA and CDR2 is SQIVND (reference sequence). CDR3 sequence: CASSIAQGEQYF. The CDR3 nucleotides are TGTGCCAGTAGTATTGCACAGGGCGAGCAGTACTTC.

This clone was seen a handful of times. The rearrangement joins TRBV21-1 to TRBJ2-7. TRBV21-1 corresponds to a pseudogene. The CDR3 extends over 15 amino acids. The CDR3 DNA is TGTGCCAGCAGCCCATCGGCGGCCGGGGCGTACGAGCAGTACTTC. It codes for CASSPSAAGAYEQYF.

This clone was seen a handful of times. The chain combines TRBV7-9 with TRBJ1-4; 8 bases are a match to TRBD1. J gave up 5 bases and V 5 bases, and 16 bases lay outside the gene matches. Germline V gene lookup returns CDR1 SEHNR and CDR2 FQNEAQ (reference sequence). The length of the CDR3 is 18 residues. The CDR3 DNA reads as TGTGCCAGCAGCACCACGAAATCGCGGGACAGGCTGAATGAAAAACTGTTTTTT. It is translated as CASSTTKSRDRLNEKLFF. Looking up the rest from reference TRBV7-9 and TRBJ1-4 gives the full variable domain: DTGVSQNPRHKITKRGQNVTFRCDPISEHNRLYWYRQTLGQGPEFLTYFQNEAQLEKSRLLSDRFSAERPKGSFSTLEIQRTEQGDSAMYLCASSTTKSRDRLNEKLFFGSGTQLSVL.

This clone was seen only a few times. The gene calls are TRBV29-1 and TRBJ2-6; D is ambiguous. Germline CDR1 is SQVTM and CDR2 is ANQGSEA. This CDR3 comprises 13 residues. V lost 4 bases to trimming and J lost 0 bases, with 4 bases between them. The CDR3 DNA follows: TGCAGCGTTGCAGTCTCTGGGGCCAACGTCCTGACTTTC. Its protein is CSVAVSGANVLTF.

In its sample, this clone was seen a few times. The chain uses TRBV7-2 and TRBJ2-1; no definite D call. This CDR3 has 15 amino acids. Germline-derived CDR1 and CDR2 are SGHTA and FQGNSA. The V gene lost 2 bases and the J gene lost 7 bases, with 15 bases spanning the gap. CDR3 amino acids: CASSLWAVKENEQFF. CDR3 DNA sequence: TGTGCCAGCAGCTTATGGGCTGTCAAGGAGAATGAGCAGTTCTTC. Full variable domain (remainder filled in from reference TRBV7-2 and TRBJ2-1): GAGVSQSPSNKVTEKGKDVELRCDPISGHTALYWYRQSLGQGLEFLIYFQGNSAPDKSGLPSDRFSAERTGGSVSTLTIQRTQQEDSAVYLCASSLWAVKENEQFFGPGTRLTVL.

There are a few counts of this clone. The rearrangement uses TRBV18 and TRBJ1-1, with D possibly TRBD1 on 6 matching bases. V dropped 3 bases and J dropped 2 bases, with 10 bases sitting between them. The CDR3 runs 14 residues. The germline V gene encodes CDR1 KGHSH and CDR2 LQKENI. The CDR3 region is CASSPEQGNTEAFF. For the CDR3, the DNA is TGTGCCAGCTCACCCGAACAGGGAAACACTGAAGCTTTCTTT.

This clone has just a few counts. The genes are TRBV29-1 and TRBJ2-7, with D tentatively TRBD1 or TRBD2 (5 bases each). Germline V CDR1 and CDR2: SQVTM, ANQGSEA. The CDR3 is 13 amino acids. V lost 2 bases to trimming and J lost 2 bases, with 10 bases between them. The chain's CDR3 is CSVESRDPYEQYF. The CDR3 DNA follows: TGCAGCGTTGAAAGCAGGGACCCCTACGAGCAGTACTTC.

The CDR3 DNA follows: TGTGCCAGCAGCTTATCTGGCGGCTCCTACGAGCAGTACTTC. Translation gives CASSLSGGSYEQYF. The chain carries TRBV7-9 and TRBJ2-7; D is uncertain. This CDR3 contains 14 residues. Per germline, CDR1 SEHNR and CDR2 FQNEAQ (reference sequence). The ends were cut back, 2 bases at V and 0 bases at J, with 8 bases in the middle.

The gene calls are TRBV6-1 and TRBJ2-3; no clear D. CDR3 length: 14 amino acids. V lost 2 bases and J lost 0, with 6 bases in between. Looked up from germline, CDR1 is MNHNS and CDR2 is SASEGT. CDR3 coding DNA: TGTGCCAGCAGTGAATGGGGTAGCACAGATACGCAGTATTTT. Protein sequence: CASSEWGSTDTQYF.

This clone was observed a few times. The chain recombines TRBV7-2 with TRBJ2-1; D gene unclear. The V and J ends lost 6 bases and 0 bases respectively, with 3 bases between them. The germline CDR1 and CDR2 sequences are SGHTA and FQGNSA. This CDR3 spans 12 amino acids. CDR3 DNA: TGTGCCAGCAGGTTCTCCTACAATGAGCAGTTCTTC. Amino acid sequence: CASRFSYNEQFF. Variable domain in full (rest from reference TRBV7-2 and TRBJ2-1): GAGVSQSPSNKVTEKGKDVELRCDPISGHTALYWYRQSLGQGLEFLIYFQGNSAPDKSGLPSDRFSAERTGGSVSTLTIQRTQQEDSAVYLCASRFSYNEQFFGPGTRLTVL.

Ten or more counts support this clone. The chain is built from TRBV19 and TRBJ2-7; D is uncertain. V lost 4 bases and J lost 2, with 15 bases in between. CDR3 length equals 15 residues. CDR1 LNHDA and CDR2 SQIVND come from the germline V gene (reference sequence). Here the CDR3 DNA reads TGTGCCAGTAGTAGCTGGTCCTCGGAACCCTACGAGCAGTACTTC. It encodes CASSSWSSEPYEQYF. Based on the CDR3 plus reference TRBV19 and TRBJ2-7, the full variable domain is DGGITQSPKYLFRKEGQNVTLSCEQNLNHDAMYWYRQDPGQGLRLIYYSQIVNDFQKGDIAEGYSVSREKKESFPLTVTSAQKNPTAFYLCASSSWSSEPYEQYFGPGTRLTVT.

This sequence joins TRBV27 and TRBJ2-7; D is possibly TRBD2 (6 bases). Germline CDR1 and CDR2: MNHEY and SMNVEV (reference sequence). The CDR3 is 14 amino acids. Trimming stripped 2 bases from V and 2 bases from J, with 10 bases between. CDR3 sequence: CASSLRGLPYEQYF. The CDR3, as DNA: TGTGCCAGCAGTTTACGGGGGTTACCCTACGAGCAGTACTTC.

There are a few counts of this clone. The J gene is TRBJ2-2, the V gene TRBV11-2, with D unresolved. V lost 10 bases, J lost 2 bases, and 11 bases lay in between. Germline V CDR1 and CDR2: SGHAT, FQNNGV. The CDR3 runs 13 residues. This chain's CDR3 is CATGPYNTGELFF. DNA for the CDR3: TGTGCCACCGGCCCGTACAACACCGGGGAGCTGTTTTTT.

This chain links TRBV6-1 with TRBJ2-7; D remains ambiguous. Germline V gene lookup returns CDR1 MNHNS and CDR2 SASEGT. Trimming pared 3 bases from V and 1 base from J, leaving 7 bases between. This CDR3 contains 13 residues. This CDR3 is CASSEYFSYEQYF. DNA of the CDR3: TGTGCCAGCAGTGAGTACTTTTCCTACGAGCAGTACTTC.

This clone was detected many times. Here the CDR3 reads CASSSQNTGELFF. The CDR3 DNA reads TGCGCCAGCAGCTCCCAGAACACCGGGGAGCTGTTTTTT. The chain has TRBV5-1 and TRBJ2-2; D uncertain. CDR3 length equals 13 residues. From germline, CDR1 is SGHRS and CDR2 YFSETQ. V was cut by 3 bases and J by 1 base, with 4 bases left in between.

This clone was found a few times. The V call is TRBV28, the J call TRBJ1-2, with D uncertain. The CDR3 runs to 14 residues. Looked up from germline, CDR1 is MDHEN and CDR2 is SYDVKM. Trimming removed 3 bases at V and 0 bases at J, with 8 bases between. The CDR3 spells CASSFAGPNYGYTF. Written as DNA, the CDR3 is TGTGCCAGCAGTTTCGCCGGTCCTAACTATGGCTACACCTTC.

The chain is built from TRBV30 and TRBJ1-4, with 8 bases matching TRBD1. This CDR3 has 16 amino acids. The V and J ends lost 4 bases and 7 bases, in that order; junction bases with no gene match: 14. Germline CDR1 and CDR2: GTSNPN and SVGIG (reference sequence). CDR3 region: CAWTPLYAGGGEKLFF. The CDR3 DNA is TGTGCCTGGACCCCCCTCTACGCAGGGGGCGGTGAAAAACTGTTTTTT.

This clone was detected only a few times. V is TRBV30 and J is TRBJ2-3, with TRBD2 matching over 10 bases. The CDR3 spans 17 residues. Germline CDR1 is GTSNPN and CDR2 is SVGIG (reference sequence). The V gene end was trimmed by 1 base and the J gene end by 5 bases; junction bases not matched to a gene: 12. CDR3 loop: CAWSGGGAGGPLDTQYF. As DNA, the CDR3 is TGTGCCTGGAGTGGCGGGGGAGCGGGAGGGCCTTTAGATACGCAGTATTTT.

This clone was found a few times. The rearrangement links TRBV7-9 to TRBJ2-7, with unresolved D. The germline V and J ends were trimmed by 1 base and 3 bases, with 13 bases remaining between them. Germline V gene data show CDR1 as SEHNR and CDR2 as FQNEAQ (reference sequence). The CDR3 covers 15 residues. Written as DNA, the CDR3 is TGTGCCAGCAGCTTAGAAGGCAGTGAGGTCTACGAGCAGTACTTC. Amino acids: CASSLEGSEVYEQYF.

This clone was seen more than once but under ten times. The chain is built from TRBV7-2 and TRBJ2-7; possibly TRBD1 or TRBD2 for D (5 bases each). Germline V gene lookup returns CDR1 SGHTA and CDR2 FQGNSA. V gave up 5 bases and J gave up 2 bases, with 13 bases separating them. The CDR3 runs to 14 residues. The CDR3 spells CASSPFEGPYEQYF. Here the CDR3 DNA reads TGTGCCAGCAGCCCCTTCGAGGGGCCCTACGAGCAGTACTTC.

The table lists this clone with many counts. The chain is built from TRBV2 and TRBJ2-2, with TRBD2 identical over 7 bases. This CDR3 has 14 amino acids. The V gene end was trimmed by 6 bases and the J gene end by 1 base; junction bases not matched to a gene: 2. Germline-derived CDR1 and CDR2 are SNHLY and FYNNEI. The chain's CDR3 is CASRQRENTGELFF. The CDR3 coding sequence is TGTGCCAGCAGACAGCGGGAGAACACCGGGGAGCTGTTTTTT.

The sample holds a few counts of this clone. A read error likely explains this, since a far larger clone differs by one base. This rearrangement joins TRBV30 to TRBJ1-1; 7 positions match TRBD1. Germline loops: CDR1 GTSNPN, CDR2 SVGIG (reference sequence). The CDR3 sequence is 16 residues long. The CDR3 protein is CALSVLGTVFQTEAFF. CDR3 sequence (DNA): TGTGCCTTGAGTGTACTCGGGACAGTCTTTCAGACTGAAGCTTTCTTT.